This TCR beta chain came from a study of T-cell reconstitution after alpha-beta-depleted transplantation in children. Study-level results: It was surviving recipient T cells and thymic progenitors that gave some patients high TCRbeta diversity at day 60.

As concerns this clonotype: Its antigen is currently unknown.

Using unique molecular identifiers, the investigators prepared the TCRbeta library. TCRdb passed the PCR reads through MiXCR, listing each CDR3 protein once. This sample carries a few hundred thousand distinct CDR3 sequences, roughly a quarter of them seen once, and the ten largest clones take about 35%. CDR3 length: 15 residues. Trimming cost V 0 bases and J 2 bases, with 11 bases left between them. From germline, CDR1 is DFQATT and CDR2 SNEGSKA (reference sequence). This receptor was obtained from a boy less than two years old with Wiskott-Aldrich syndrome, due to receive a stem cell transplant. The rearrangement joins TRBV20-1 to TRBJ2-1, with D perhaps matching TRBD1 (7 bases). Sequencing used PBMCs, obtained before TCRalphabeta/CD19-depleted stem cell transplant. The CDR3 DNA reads TGCAGTGCTAGAGAAGGGGGCGGGACCTACAATGAGCAGTTCTTC. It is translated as CSAREGGGTYNEQFF.